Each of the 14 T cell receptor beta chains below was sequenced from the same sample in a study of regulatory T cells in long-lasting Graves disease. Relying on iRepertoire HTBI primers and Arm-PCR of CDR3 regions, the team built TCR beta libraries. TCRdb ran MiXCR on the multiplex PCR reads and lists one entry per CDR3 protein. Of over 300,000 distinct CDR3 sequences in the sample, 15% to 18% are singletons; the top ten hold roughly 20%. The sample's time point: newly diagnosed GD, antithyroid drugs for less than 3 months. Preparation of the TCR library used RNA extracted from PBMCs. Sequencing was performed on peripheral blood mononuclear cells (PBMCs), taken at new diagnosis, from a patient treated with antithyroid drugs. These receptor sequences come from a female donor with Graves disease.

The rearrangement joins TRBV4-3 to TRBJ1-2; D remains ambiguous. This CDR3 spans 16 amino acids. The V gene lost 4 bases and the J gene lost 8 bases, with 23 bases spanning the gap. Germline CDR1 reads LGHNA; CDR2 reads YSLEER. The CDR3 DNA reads TGCGCCAGCAGCCCATCAAGGGCATCTGGGAGAAGAGGCTACACCTTC. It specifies CASSPSRASGRRGYTF.

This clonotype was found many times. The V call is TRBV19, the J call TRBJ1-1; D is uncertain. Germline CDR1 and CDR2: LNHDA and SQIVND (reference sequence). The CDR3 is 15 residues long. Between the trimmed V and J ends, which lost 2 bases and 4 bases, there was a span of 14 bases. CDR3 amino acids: CASSIPPAGITEAFF. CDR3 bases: TGTGCCAGTAGTATACCCCCCGCGGGCATCACTGAAGCTTTCTTT.

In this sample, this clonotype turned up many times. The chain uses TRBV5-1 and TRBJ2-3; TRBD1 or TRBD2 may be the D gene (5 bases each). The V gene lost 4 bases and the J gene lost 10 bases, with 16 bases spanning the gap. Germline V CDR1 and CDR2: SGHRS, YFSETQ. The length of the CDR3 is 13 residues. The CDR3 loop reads CASSNVGAEAQYF. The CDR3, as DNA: TGCGCCAGCAGCAATGTTGGGGCGGAGGCGCAGTATTTT.

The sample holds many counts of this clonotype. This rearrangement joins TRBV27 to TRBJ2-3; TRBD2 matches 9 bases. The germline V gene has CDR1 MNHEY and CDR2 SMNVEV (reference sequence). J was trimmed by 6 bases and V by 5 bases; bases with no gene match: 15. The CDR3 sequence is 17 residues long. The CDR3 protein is CASSPRLAGVSADTQYF. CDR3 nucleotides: TGTGCCAGCAGTCCAAGGTTAGCGGGAGTATCGGCGGATACGCAGTATTTT.

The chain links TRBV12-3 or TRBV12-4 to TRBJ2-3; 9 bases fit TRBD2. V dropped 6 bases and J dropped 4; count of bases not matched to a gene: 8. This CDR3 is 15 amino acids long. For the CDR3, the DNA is TGTGCCAGCAGCCCGGGACTAGCCGAAGCAGATACGCAGTATTTT. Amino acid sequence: CASSPGLAEADTQYF.

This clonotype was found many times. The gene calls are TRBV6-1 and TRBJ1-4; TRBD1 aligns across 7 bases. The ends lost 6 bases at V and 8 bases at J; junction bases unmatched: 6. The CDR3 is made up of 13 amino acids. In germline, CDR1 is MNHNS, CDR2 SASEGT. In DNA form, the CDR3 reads TGTGCCAGCAGACAGGGGAACGACGAAAAACTGTTTTTT. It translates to CASRQGNDEKLFF.

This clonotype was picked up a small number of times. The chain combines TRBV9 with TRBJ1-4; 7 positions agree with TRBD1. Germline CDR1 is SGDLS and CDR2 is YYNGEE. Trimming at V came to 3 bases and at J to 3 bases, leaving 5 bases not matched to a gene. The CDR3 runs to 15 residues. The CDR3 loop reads CASSATGDPNEKLFF. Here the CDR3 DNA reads TGTGCCAGCAGCGCAACAGGGGACCCTAATGAAAAACTGTTTTTT.

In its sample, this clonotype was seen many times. The chain's CDR3 is CASSLVAGLSYNEQFF. The CDR3, as DNA: TGCGCCAGCAGCTTGGTTGCGGGACTCTCCTACAATGAGCAGTTCTTC. The chain is built from TRBV5-1 and TRBJ2-1; D might be TRBD2 (6 bases). The V end was cut by 0 bases, the J end by 0 bases, with 10 bases between. Germline V gene sequence: CDR1 SGHRS, CDR2 YFSETQ. This CDR3 region has 16 residues.

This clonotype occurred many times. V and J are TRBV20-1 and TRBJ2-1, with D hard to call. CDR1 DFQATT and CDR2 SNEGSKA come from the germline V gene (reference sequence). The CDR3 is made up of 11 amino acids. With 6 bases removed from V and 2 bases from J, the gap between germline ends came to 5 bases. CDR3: CSASAYNEQFF. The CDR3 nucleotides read TGCAGTGCCTCGGCCTACAATGAGCAGTTCTTC.

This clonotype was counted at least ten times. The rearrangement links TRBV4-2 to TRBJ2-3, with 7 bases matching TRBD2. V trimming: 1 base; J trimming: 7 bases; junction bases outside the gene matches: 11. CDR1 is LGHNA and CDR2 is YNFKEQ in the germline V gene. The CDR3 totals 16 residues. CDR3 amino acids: CASSQGDERGSNTQYF. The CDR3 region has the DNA TGTGCCAGCAGCCAAGGAGATGAGCGGGGCTCGAATACGCAGTATTTT.

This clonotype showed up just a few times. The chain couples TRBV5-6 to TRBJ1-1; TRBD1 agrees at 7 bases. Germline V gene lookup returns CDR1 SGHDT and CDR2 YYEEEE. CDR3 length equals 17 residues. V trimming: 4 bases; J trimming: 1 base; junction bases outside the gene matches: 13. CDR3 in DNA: TGTGCCAGCAGCCTGGCAGGGGGTGGTGGTGGGAACACTGAAGCTTTCTTT. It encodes CASSLAGGGGGNTEAFF.

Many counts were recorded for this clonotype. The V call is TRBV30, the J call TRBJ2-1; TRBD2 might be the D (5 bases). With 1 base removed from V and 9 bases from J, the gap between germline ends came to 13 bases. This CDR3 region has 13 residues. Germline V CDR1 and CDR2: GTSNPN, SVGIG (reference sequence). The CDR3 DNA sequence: TGTGCCTGGAGTGGAGGAGGTCCTCTTGAGCAGTTCTTC. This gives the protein CAWSGGGPLEQFF.

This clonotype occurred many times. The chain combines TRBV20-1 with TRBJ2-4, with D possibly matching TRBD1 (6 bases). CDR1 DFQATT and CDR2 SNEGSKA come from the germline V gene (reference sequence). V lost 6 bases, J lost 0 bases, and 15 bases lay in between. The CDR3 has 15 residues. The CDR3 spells CSAVRDTLAKNIQYF. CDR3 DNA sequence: TGCAGTGCAGTCCGGGACACATTAGCCAAAAACATTCAGTACTTC.

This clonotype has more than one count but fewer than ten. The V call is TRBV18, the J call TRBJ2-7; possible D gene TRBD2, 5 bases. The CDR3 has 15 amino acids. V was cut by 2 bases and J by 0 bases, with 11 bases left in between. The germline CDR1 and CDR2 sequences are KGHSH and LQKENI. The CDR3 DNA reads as TGTGCCAGCTCACCAGGGGAGAGACCCTCCTACGAGCAGTACTTC. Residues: CASSPGERPSYEQYF.